Each of the 27 T cell receptor beta chains below was sequenced from the same sample in a study of cytomegalovirus exposure and HLA in healthy donors. Sequenced by immunoSEQ multiplex PCR; TCRdb stores in-frame clones only, minus some. The table shows a few hundred thousand clones, with roughly 88% occurring only once. The sequenced material came from PBMCs. The receptors here all came from a woman under 30 in good health and CMV-seronegative.

The DNA for the CDR3 is TGTGCCAGCAGCTGGACAGGGGGGGGCACTGAAGCTTTCTTT. Translating gives CASSWTGGGTEAFF. The J gene is TRBJ1-1, the V gene TRBV28; 10 nucleotides agree with TRBD1. V lost 6 bases to trimming and J lost 4 bases; unmatched junction nucleotides: 5. From germline, CDR1 is MDHEN and CDR2 SYDVKM. The CDR3 is 14 amino acids.

The chain is built from TRBV6-1 and TRBJ2-7; no clear D gene. The germline gives CDR1 MNHNS, CDR2 SASEGT. Trimming cost V 7 bases and J 3 bases, with 13 bases left between them. The CDR3 is 13 residues long. The CDR3 loop reads CASNNERLYEQYF. CDR3 in DNA: TGTGCCAGCAACAACGAGAGGCTCTACGAGCAGTACTTC.

The V call is TRBV5-6, the J call TRBJ2-5; tentatively, D is TRBD2 (6 bases). Germline CDR1 is SGHDT and CDR2 is YYEEEE. The CDR3 is 14 amino acids. Written as DNA, the CDR3 is TGTGCGGGGTCTAGGGGAGGCAACGGGGAGACCCAGTACTTC. Translation: CAGSRGGNGETQYF.

The rearrangement links TRBV30 to TRBJ2-3; 7 bases agree with TRBD2. This CDR3 has 14 amino acids. With 5 bases clipped from V and 9 bases from J, the junction kept 14 bases outside the gene matches. Germline V gene lookup returns CDR1 GTSNPN and CDR2 SVGIG (reference sequence). For the CDR3, the DNA is TGTGCCTGGGGGGACTACGGGCCGTACGAGACGCAGTATTTT. This gives the protein CAWGDYGPYETQYF.

The gene calls are TRBV27 and TRBJ1-2; D remains ambiguous. Germline V gene lookup returns CDR1 MNHEY and CDR2 SMNVEV (reference sequence). Trimming shortened V by 5 bases and J by 8 bases, and 12 bases separated the two germline ends. CDR3 length: 12 residues. CDR3 loop: CASSARTGGYTF. CDR3 coding DNA: TGTGCCAGCAGTGCCCGGACGGGGGGCTACACCTTC.

The chain combines TRBV6-5 with TRBJ2-3; 8 positions agree with TRBD1. The CDR3 covers 14 residues. Germline CDR1 reads MNHEY; CDR2 reads SVGAGI. V lost 2 bases and J lost 5; bases outside the gene matches: 3. CDR3 amino acids: CASSYPTGGDTQYF. The CDR3 DNA reads as TGTGCCAGCAGTTACCCAACAGGGGGAGATACGCAGTATTTT.

This chain links TRBV6-6 with TRBJ2-1; D is uncertain. The CDR3 length is 14 residues. CDR1 and CDR2 from the germline V gene are MNHNY and SVGAGI (reference sequence). The V gene lost 5 bases and the J gene lost 5 bases, with 13 bases spanning the gap. The chain's CDR3 is CASSPPGGNNEQFF. CDR3 DNA: TGTGCCAGCAGTCCGCCGGGTGGAAACAATGAGCAGTTCTTC.

The chain employs TRBV29-1 and TRBJ1-4; 10 bases match TRBD1. Germline V lookup: CDR1 SQVTM, CDR2 ANQGSEA. This CDR3 has 15 amino acids. The V segment lost 0 bases and the J segment 7 bases; nucleotides outside the gene matches: 5. In DNA form, the CDR3 reads TGCAGCGTTGAAGAACGGGGGACAGGGGCTGAAAAACTGTTTTTT. Its protein product is CSVEERGTGAEKLFF. The full variable domain, with the rest looked up from reference TRBV29-1 and TRBJ1-4, is SAVISQKPSRDICQRGTSLTIQCQVDSQVTMMFWYRQQPGQSLTLIATANQGSEATYESGFVIDKFPISRPNLTFSTLTVSNMSPEDSSIYLCSVEERGTGAEKLFFGSGTQLSVL.

V usage is TRBV5-4 and J usage is TRBJ2-7; the match to TRBD2 covers 8 bases. The V and J ends lost 4 bases and 2 bases, in that order; junction bases with no gene match: 8. The CDR3 contains 15 residues. The germline V gene has CDR1 SGHNT and CDR2 YYREEE (reference sequence). CDR3 amino acids: CASSPGSGAAYEQYF. The CDR3 DNA sequence: TGTGCCAGCAGCCCCGGTAGCGGGGCCGCCTACGAGCAGTACTTC.

This clone was detected once. This chain joins TRBV2 and TRBJ2-1, with 9 bases aligning to TRBD2. Germline CDR1 reads SNHLY; CDR2 reads FYNNEI. V trimming: 5 bases; J trimming: 5 bases; junction bases outside the gene matches: 7. The CDR3 covers 15 residues. CDR3 amino acids: CASSRLAALNNEQFF. In DNA form, the CDR3 reads TGTGCCAGCAGTCGACTAGCGGCCCTAAACAATGAGCAGTTCTTC.

Comment on this clone: Relative to the germline gene, one junction end is altered; a read error may explain this. This rearrangement joins TRBV27 to TRBJ2-7; D perhaps matches TRBD2 (5 bases). The CDR3 runs 15 residues. Germline CDR1 and CDR2: MNHEY and SMNVEV (reference sequence). In nucleotides, the CDR3 is TGTACCAGCAGTTTAAGAGGGTCCGGCTTTTACGAGCAGTACTTC. This sequence encodes CTSSLRGSGFYEQYF.

This rearrangement joins TRBV19 to TRBJ2-3; D is possibly TRBD2 (6 bases). This CDR3 region has 14 residues. The germline V gene encodes CDR1 LNHDA and CDR2 SQIVND (reference sequence). Trimming cost V 6 bases and J 5 bases, with 15 bases left between them. CDR3: CASSPWRDKDTQYF. CDR3 nucleotide sequence: TGTGCCAGTAGCCCGTGGAGGGATAAAGATACGCAGTATTTT.

The table lists this clone with a count of one. The rearrangement links TRBV9 to TRBJ1-3; 9 bases map to TRBD1. Germline CDR1 SGDLS, CDR2 YYNGEE. V lost 3 bases and J lost 4; bases outside the gene matches: 8. The CDR3 is 16 residues long. The CDR3 sequence is CASSAGTGRLGNTIYF. The CDR3, as DNA: TGTGCCAGCAGCGCCGGGACAGGGCGATTAGGAAACACCATATATTTT.

This chain connects TRBV27 to TRBJ2-7, with a weak D call TRBD2 (6 bases). Between the trimmed V and J ends, which lost 3 bases and 4 bases, there was a span of 10 bases. This CDR3 is built from 13 residues. Per the germline V gene, CDR1 is MNHEY and CDR2 is SMNVEV (reference sequence). The CDR3 nucleotides are TGTGCCAGCAGTTTCCTGGGGAGGTACGAGCAGTACTTC. Translating it yields CASSFLGRYEQYF.

The chain is built from TRBV15 and TRBJ1-3, with 8 bases matching TRBD1. With 3 bases clipped from V and 2 bases from J, the junction kept 9 bases outside the gene matches. The CDR3 runs 17 residues. Germline values: CDR1 LNHNV, CDR2 YYDKDF (reference sequence). CDR3 residues: CATSSDPQTGAGNTIYF. For the CDR3, the DNA is TGTGCCACCAGCAGTGACCCTCAGACAGGGGCTGGAAACACCATATATTTT.

The chain couples TRBV4-2 to TRBJ1-1, with TRBD1 as a possible D gene (5 bases). Trimming stripped 1 base from V and 1 base from J, with 19 bases between. Germline V gives CDR1 LGHNA, CDR2 YNFKEQ. The CDR3 sequence is 18 residues long. This CDR3 is CASSQASRAGQGNTEAFF. In nucleotides, the CDR3 is TGTGCCAGCAGCCAAGCCAGCCGAGCGGGGCAGGGGAACACTGAAGCTTTCTTT.

V and J are TRBV7-2 and TRBJ2-5; the match to TRBD2 covers 9 bases. J gave up 2 bases and V 4 bases, and 11 bases lay outside the gene matches. The CDR3 spans 17 residues. The germline V gene has CDR1 SGHTA and CDR2 FQGNSA. In DNA form, the CDR3 reads TGTGCCAGCAGCTATTGGGTTGTAGCGGGGGCACAAGAGACCCAGTACTTC. Amino acid sequence: CASSYWVVAGAQETQYF.

The V and J genes are TRBV21-1 and TRBJ2-7; the listed D gene, TRBD1, was not tested against the DNA. TRBV21-1 is a pseudogene. This CDR3 is built from 15 residues. The CDR3 sequence: CASSKGRDSSYEQYF. CDR3 DNA: TGTGCCAGCAGCAAAGGGCGGGACAGCTCCTACGAGCAGTACTTC.

The chain has TRBV4-1 and TRBJ2-3; TRBD1 matches 8 bases. In germline, CDR1 is MGHRA, CDR2 YSYEKL. J gave up 0 bases and V 2 bases, and 10 bases lay outside the gene matches. CDR3 length: 18 residues. The CDR3 nucleotides are TGCGCCAGCAGCCAAAAAATGGGACAGGTGGGGAGCACAGATACGCAGTATTTT. This sequence encodes CASSQKMGQVGSTDTQYF.

The CDR3 DNA follows: TGCGCCAGCAGCCAAAGCGGGTCTACCTACGAGCAGTACTTC. This sequence encodes CASSQSGSTYEQYF. The rearrangement uses TRBV4-1 and TRBJ2-7; D might be TRBD2 (6 bases). The CDR3 runs 14 residues. The germline V and J ends were trimmed by 2 bases and 2 bases, with 10 bases remaining between them. Germline CDR1 is MGHRA and CDR2 is YSYEKL.

The rearrangement uses TRBV5-6 and TRBJ2-3; possible D gene TRBD2, 6 bases. V lost 0 bases and J 2 bases, leaving 13 bases between the germline ends. The CDR3 loop spans 16 amino acids. Germline V CDR1 and CDR2: SGHDT, YYEEEE. CDR3 sequence reads: CASSLGRRGPTDTQYF. The CDR3 DNA is TGTGCCAGCAGCTTGGGTAGGAGGGGCCCCACAGATACGCAGTATTTT.

The rearrangement joins TRBV2 to TRBJ2-1, with 9 bases fitting TRBD2. Per the germline V gene, CDR1 is SNHLY and CDR2 is FYNNEI. The V segment lost 4 bases and the J segment 6 bases; nucleotides outside the gene matches: 13. CDR3 length: 17 amino acids. The CDR3 loop is CASSAPQGGLAINEQFF. For the CDR3, the DNA is TGTGCCAGCAGTGCTCCCCAAGGCGGACTAGCGATCAATGAGCAGTTCTTC.

This chain connects TRBV27 to TRBJ2-7; D is perhaps TRBD1 (5 bases). V dropped 2 bases and J dropped 1 base, with 6 bases sitting between them. The germline V gene encodes CDR1 MNHEY and CDR2 SMNVEV (reference sequence). The CDR3 has 13 amino acids. CDR3 loop: CASSLRGSYEQYF. In DNA form, the CDR3 reads TGTGCCAGCAGTTTAAGGGGTTCCTACGAGCAGTACTTC.

The chain combines TRBV19 with TRBJ1-6; D remains unclear. Germline V lookup: CDR1 LNHDA, CDR2 SQIVND (reference sequence). Trimming removed 3 bases from V and 6 bases from J, with 6 bases in between. The CDR3 runs 13 residues. In nucleotides, the CDR3 is TGTGCCAGTAGTATTTCTTTTAATTCACCCCTCCACTTT. This gives the protein CASSISFNSPLHF.

This clone has a single count. The chain combines TRBV28 with TRBJ2-1; D may be TRBD2 (5 bases). The CDR3 runs 14 residues. The V and J ends lost 8 bases and 3 bases respectively, with 14 bases between them. CDR1 and CDR2 from the germline V gene are MDHEN and SYDVKM. The CDR3 is CASLAQRGYNEQFF. In DNA form, the CDR3 reads TGTGCCAGCCTAGCCCAGCGAGGCTACAATGAGCAGTTCTTC.

V gene TRBV21-1 combines with J gene TRBJ2-7; the table gives TRBD2 as D, unverified against the DNA. TRBV21-1 is a pseudogene locus. This CDR3 has 13 amino acids. The DNA for the CDR3 is TGTGCCAGCAGCAAAAGACTAGTATGCGAGCAGTACTTC. Its translation is CASSKRLVCEQYF.

The chain couples TRBV30 to TRBJ2-7; TRBD2 matches 8 bases. The CDR3 runs to 13 residues. After removal of 0 bases from V and 6 bases from J, the junction contained 4 bases not matched to a gene. Germline V gene sequence: CDR1 GTSNPN, CDR2 SVGIG (reference sequence). CDR3 loop: CAWSVSAGGEQYF. The CDR3 nucleotides are TGTGCCTGGAGTGTGTCGGCGGGAGGCGAGCAGTACTTC.